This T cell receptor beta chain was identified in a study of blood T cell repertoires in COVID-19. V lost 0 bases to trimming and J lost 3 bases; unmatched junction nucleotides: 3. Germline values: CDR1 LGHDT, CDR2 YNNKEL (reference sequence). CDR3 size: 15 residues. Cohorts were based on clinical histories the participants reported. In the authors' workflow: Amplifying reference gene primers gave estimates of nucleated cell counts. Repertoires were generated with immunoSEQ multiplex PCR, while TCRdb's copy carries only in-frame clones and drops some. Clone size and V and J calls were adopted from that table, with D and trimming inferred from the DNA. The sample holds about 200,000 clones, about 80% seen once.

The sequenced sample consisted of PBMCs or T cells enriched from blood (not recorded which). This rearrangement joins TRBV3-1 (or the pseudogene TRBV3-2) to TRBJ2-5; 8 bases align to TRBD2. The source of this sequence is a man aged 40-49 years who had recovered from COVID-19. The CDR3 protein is CASSQERLAKETQYF. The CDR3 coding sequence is TGTGCCAGCAGCCAAGAAAGACTAGCGAAAGAGACCCAGTACTTC.